The next 20 T cell receptor beta chains were all read from a single sample in a study of shared clonotypes between healthy human individuals. The protocol was immunoSEQ multiplex PCR, while the TCRdb copy is restricted to in-frame clones and leaves out a portion. Of 2.3 million or so clones in the sample, approximately 93% are singletons; the top ten hold about 0.39%. Material: naive CD4+ T cells from PBMCs. As to subset: CD45RA+ positively selected. These receptor sequences come from a man younger than 30 in good health. Some clones in this sample may be carry-over from other donors' samples.

V is TRBV2 and J is TRBJ2-7; TRBD1 might be the D (7 bases). The V end was cut by 7 bases, the J end by 2 bases, with 18 bases between. CDR3 size: 15 residues. CDR1 and CDR2 from the germline V gene are SNHLY and FYNNEI. CDR3 sequence: CASTIGQGGPYEQYF. CDR3 nucleotides: TGTGCCAGCACGATCGGGCAGGGGGGCCCCTACGAGCAGTACTTC.

The rearrangement uses TRBV7-9 and TRBJ1-3, with D uncertain. V was clipped by 3 bases and J by 1 base, with 13 bases between them. There are 16 residues in the CDR3. The germline CDR1 and CDR2 sequences are SEHNR and FQNEAQ (reference sequence). As DNA, the CDR3 is TGTGCCAGCAGCTTTCACCGTCCTGCTTCTGGAAACACCATATATTTT. It codes for CASSFHRPASGNTIYF.

This rearrangement joins TRBV9 to TRBJ1-1; 11 bases fit TRBD1. The CDR3 runs 14 residues. The ends lost 4 bases at V and 10 bases at J; junction bases unmatched: 9. Germline loops: CDR1 SGDLS, CDR2 YYNGEE. CDR3 amino acids: CASSPRTGGAGAFF. The CDR3 region has the DNA TGTGCCAGCAGCCCACGGACAGGGGGCGCCGGAGCTTTCTTT. Full variable domain (outside the CDR3, taken from reference TRBV9 and TRBJ1-1): DSGVTQTPKHLITATGQRVTLRCSPRSGDLSVYWYQQSLDQGLQFLIQYYNGEERAKGNILERFSAQQFPDLHSELNLSSLELGDSALYFCASSPRTGGAGAFFGQGTRLTVV.

About this clone itself: The junction does not match germline at one end; this may be a read error. The V call is TRBV19, the J call TRBJ1-5; D is undetermined. Germline-derived CDR1 and CDR2 are LNHDA and SQIVND (reference sequence). This CDR3 comprises 13 residues. The CDR3 sequence is CASSLDRDQPQHF. The CDR3 DNA follows: TGTGCCAGTAGTTTAGATCGGGATCAGCCCCAGCATTTT.

This clone was picked up a small number of times. At the DNA level, this CDR3 is encoded by other sequences in the same sample as well. V and J are TRBV14 and TRBJ1-2; D unresolved. Trimming left V 2 bases short and J 1 base short, with 2 bases between. The CDR3 has 12 amino acids. CDR1 and CDR2 from the germline V gene are SGHDN and FVKESK. This chain's CDR3 is CASSQNNYGYTF. CDR3 nucleotide sequence: TGTGCCAGCAGCCAAAATAACTATGGCTACACCTTC.

This clone appeared a single time. The chain combines TRBV5-1 with TRBJ2-4; D not certain. The CDR3 has 14 residues. Germline CDR1 is SGHRS and CDR2 is YFSETQ. V shed 2 bases and J shed 5 bases, with 11 bases lying between them. CDR3 residues: CASSFMDGQNIQYF. The CDR3 DNA reads TGCGCCAGCAGCTTCATGGACGGTCAAAACATTCAGTACTTC.

The chain combines TRBV5-1 with TRBJ2-5; D is possibly TRBD1 (5 bases). CDR1 is SGHRS, CDR2 YFSETQ, per germline. Trimming cost V 4 bases and J 0 bases, with 10 bases left between them. CDR3 length equals 14 residues. CDR3 amino acids: CASSVTENQETQYF. The CDR3 region has the DNA TGCGCCAGCAGCGTGACAGAAAACCAAGAGACCCAGTACTTC.

V gene TRBV2 combines with J gene TRBJ1-2; 9 bases align to TRBD1. From germline, CDR1 is SNHLY and CDR2 FYNNEI. The CDR3 consists of 13 residues. The V gene end was trimmed by 8 bases and the J gene end by 5 bases; junction bases not matched to a gene: 6. The DNA for the CDR3 is TGTGCCAGCGCCGGACAGGGGAAGTATGGCTACACCTTC. Residues: CASAGQGKYGYTF.

The chain carries TRBV30 and TRBJ2-5, with 10 positions matching TRBD2. V shed 1 base, J shed 8 bases, and the junction held 13 bases outside the gene matches. The length of the CDR3 is 16 residues. The germline CDR1 and CDR2 sequences are GTSNPN and SVGIG (reference sequence). The chain's CDR3 is CAWSAMVAGGFSTQYF. The CDR3 DNA follows: TGTGCCTGGAGTGCGATGGTAGCGGGAGGTTTCTCTACCCAGTACTTC.

The CDR3 loop reads CASSDTANQPQHF. CDR3 coding DNA: TGCGCCAGCTCAGACACCGCGAATCAGCCCCAGCATTTT. The chain employs TRBV10-1 and TRBJ1-5; D is unclear. V shed 8 bases and J shed 4 bases, with 12 bases lying between them. The V gene's germline CDR1 is WNHNN and CDR2 SYGVQD (reference sequence). The CDR3 runs to 13 residues.

The chain employs TRBV19 and TRBJ1-2, with 9 bases that match TRBD1. J gave up 4 bases and V 6 bases, and 6 bases lay outside the gene matches. Germline CDR1 reads LNHDA; CDR2 reads SQIVND (reference sequence). The CDR3 is 14 amino acids. The CDR3 here is CASRYGQGIYGYTF. CDR3 DNA sequence: TGTGCCAGTAGATACGGACAGGGGATCTATGGCTACACCTTC.

Turning to this clone: Other DNA sequences from this sample encode an identical CDR3 as well. The CDR3, as DNA: TGTGCCAGTAGTGTGTCCGGGAGCTCCTACGAGCAGTACTTC. Translating gives CASSVSGSSYEQYF. The chain couples TRBV19 to TRBJ2-7, with TRBD2 as a possible D gene (6 bases). Trimming removed 5 bases from V and 0 bases from J, with 11 bases in between. The CDR3 loop spans 14 amino acids. CDR1 LNHDA and CDR2 SQIVND come from the germline V gene (reference sequence).

The V call is TRBV6-6, the J call TRBJ2-1; D not resolved. The germline V and J ends were trimmed by 6 bases and 9 bases, with 15 bases remaining between them. Germline V lookup: CDR1 MNHNY, CDR2 SVGAGI (reference sequence). The CDR3 covers 13 residues. DNA of the CDR3: TGTGCCAGCAGCCAGAACGGACGGACTGAGCAGTTCTTC. The encoded protein is CASSQNGRTEQFF.

The gene calls are TRBV6-6 and TRBJ2-7; 10 nucleotides align to TRBD1. CDR1 MNHNY and CDR2 SVGAGI come from the germline V gene (reference sequence). The CDR3 runs 14 residues. V trimming: 6 bases; J trimming: 3 bases; junction bases outside the gene matches: 5. The CDR3 DNA reads TGTGCCAGCAGATTGGGACAGGGGTTCTACGAGCAGTACTTC. As protein: CASRLGQGFYEQYF.

The V gene is TRBV28, the J gene TRBJ1-5; D ambiguous. Looked up from germline, CDR1 is MDHEN and CDR2 is SYDVKM. Trimming took off 7 bases at V and 5 bases at J, with 18 bases between the two ends. The CDR3 extends over 15 amino acids. CDR3: CASTPIWGKYQPQHF. In nucleotides, the CDR3 is TGTGCCAGCACCCCAATATGGGGAAAATATCAGCCCCAGCATTTT.

The chain carries TRBV7-9 and TRBJ1-2; 9 positions agree with TRBD1. V was pared by 3 bases and J by 6 bases, with 2 bases of the junction left unmatched. The CDR3 totals 13 residues. In germline, CDR1 is SEHNR, CDR2 FQNEAQ (reference sequence). This CDR3 reads CASSLRTGDGYTF. DNA for the CDR3: TGTGCCAGCAGCTTGAGGACAGGGGATGGCTACACCTTC.

Of note for this clone: Other DNA sequences in the same sample also yield this CDR3. V usage is TRBV6-5 and J usage is TRBJ1-5, with 7 bases fitting TRBD1. Germline V lookup: CDR1 MNHEY, CDR2 SVGAGI. This CDR3 has 15 residues. Unmatched junction bases numbered 2, after V lost 0 bases and J lost 3 bases. The CDR3 loop reads CASSYSTGTNQPQHF. In DNA form, the CDR3 reads TGTGCCAGCAGTTACTCGACAGGGACCAATCAGCCCCAGCATTTT.

With respect to this clone: Other nucleotide sequences from this sample produce the same CDR3. This chain links TRBV12-5 with TRBJ2-3; no definite D call. Deletions cut 2 bases from V and 6 bases from J, with 3 bases between. Germline V CDR1 and CDR2: LGHNT, FRNRAP. This CDR3 is built from 11 residues. The chain's CDR3 is CASGLLDTQYF. CDR3 sequence (DNA): TGTGCTAGTGGTTTGCTGGATACGCAGTATTTT. Full variable domain (remainder filled in from reference TRBV12-5 and TRBJ2-3): DARVTQTPRHKVTEMGQEVTMRCQPILGHNTVFWYRQTMMQGLELLAYFRNRAPLDDSGMPKDRFSAEMPDATLATLKIQPSEPRDSAVYFCASGLLDTQYFGPGTRLTVL.

The chain combines TRBV9 with TRBJ2-3; 9 bases are a match to TRBD2. This CDR3 is built from 17 residues. The V and J ends lost 4 bases and 0 bases, in that order; junction bases with no gene match: 9. Germline assignment: CDR1 SGDLS and CDR2 YYNGEE. CDR3: CASSPLASGASTDTQYF. The CDR3 region has the DNA TGTGCCAGCAGCCCACTCGCTAGCGGGGCTAGCACAGATACGCAGTATTTT.

This chain links TRBV2 with TRBJ1-1; D is unclear. Germline assignment: CDR1 SNHLY and CDR2 FYNNEI. The V and J ends lost 7 bases and 6 bases respectively, with 12 bases between them. CDR3 length: 12 amino acids. CDR3 DNA: TGTGCCAGCAAAGGTAGCGGGCCTGAAGCTTTCTTT. Residues: CASKGSGPEAFF.